This TCR beta chain appears in the sequencing data of a study of T cells after yellow fever vaccination. Study observations and caveats: There was a small share of clonotypes that showed up in both the CD4 and CD8 compartments. Abundant bulk-derived clonotypes could contaminate FACS-sorted repertoires. Reappearing after the booster were most of the clones from primary vaccination (roughly 96% CD4, roughly 86% CD8).

This CDR3 has 15 amino acids. Per germline, CDR1 MNHNS and CDR2 SASEGT. The V and J ends lost 7 bases and 0 bases respectively, with 12 bases between them. Template-switching 5'RACE yielded the TCR cDNA; a universal primer site and UMIs were added in the process. TCRdb recomputed calls from the 5' RACE reads with MiXCR, one row per CDR3 protein. The sample includes 500,000 to 650,000 distinct CDR3 sequences, 13% of them seen just once. For this clonotype: Its antigen is unidentified.

The receptor was isolated from a young man who received the YFV17D yellow fever vaccine. The sample in question was PBMCs, obtained on the day of the yellow fever booster vaccination. This chain links TRBV6-1 with TRBJ1-4; D uncertain. The CDR3 loop reads CASTQEIATNEKLFF. CDR3 DNA: TGTGCCAGCACCCAGGAAATTGCAACTAATGAAAAACTGTTTTTT.